The entry that follows covers one TCR beta chain sequence. The antigen it binds to is not known. Base qualities are missing; no much larger clone stands one base away. These data are taken from a study of PD-1 blockade in mismatch repair-deficient tumors (dated by TCRdb to the late 2010s). Turning to the overall study: Between September 2013 and September 2016, the trial enrolled 86 consecutive patients with about eleven types of mismatch repair-deficient cancer, all of whom had received prior treatment and were progressing. Tumor-associated T cell clones were tracked in the peripheral blood of patients responding to PD-1 blockade by deep sequencing of TCR CDR3 regions. The paper's findings and limits, for the study overall: Tumor-resident clones, often undetectable in blood before treatment, expanded rapidly after pembrolizumab and then contracted, generally before radiologic responses.

The CDR3, cysteine through phenylalanine, is 15 amino acids long. Here the CDR3 DNA is all that survives: 45 bases in frame from base 1. CDR1 SEHNR and CDR2 FQNEAQ are derived from the germline V gene (reference sequence). Trimming removed 4 bases from V and 5 bases from J; the gene matches leave 7 bases unexplained. Mismatch repair deficiency in every enrolled patient was established by polymerase chain reaction or immunohistochemistry. TCR sequencing was carried out for three patients who responded to pembrolizumab therapy. In the phase II trial, pembrolizumab PD-1 blockade was tested prospectively in advanced mismatch repair-deficient cancers, no matter which tissue of origin the cancers came from. Peripheral blood T cell samples were collected serially, before PD-1 blockade began and at several time points afterward. Blood sampling times were reported as weeks after the first pembrolizumab dose.

Libraries were constructed by the immunoSEQ multiplex PCR assay. Entries here come from immuneACCESS through TCRdb and include only in-frame sequences with V and J called. Some clones fail to appear in such tables; in the studies checked, an unresolved V gene covers under half of the shortfall, and the cause of the remainder is unknown. In all, the sample holds tens of thousands of clones, and 70% to 80% of those were seen once. The ten most abundant clones make up roughly 5.5% of the sample. This chain joins TRBV7-9 to TRBJ2-1; 8 bases in the middle match TRBD2. The source was peripheral blood, collected 2 weeks after starting pembrolizumab. This receptor was taken from an adult with mismatch repair-deficient cancer. The DNA sequence is as follows: TGTGCCAGCAGCTCTCCCGGGACTAGGAACAATGAGCAGTTCTTC. Its protein product is CASSSPGTRNNEQFF.